Sequencing of this T cell receptor (beta chain) was carried out in a study of low-dose radiotherapy and immunotherapy resistance in tumors. Across the study: Doses of 0.5 Gy per fraction every 2 weeks, totaling 6.5 Gy, went to Cohort 1.

The CDR3 is 14 amino acids. Germline V CDR1 and CDR2: LNHDA, SQIVND (reference sequence). V lost 1 base and J 8 bases, leaving 12 bases between the germline ends. This clonotype was recorded many times. As to time point: before trial treatment. Solid tumors that lacked tumor-infiltrating lymphocytes and were advanced were present in eligible patients. TCRs underwent about 22 PCR cycles of amplification with a constant-region primer and V-primer adapter. Using its own MiXCR run on the reads, TCRdb lists one record per CDR3 protein. The repertoire holds tens of thousands of distinct CDR3 sequences, over 9.5% seen once, with about 6.2% in the top ten.

The origin of this receptor is a female donor with ovarian cancer. This rearrangement joins TRBV19 to TRBJ2-1; D call uncertain. The source was PBMCs, collected before treatment. In DNA form, the CDR3 reads TGTGCCAGTAGTATAGTAAGAGGATGGTATGAGCAGTTCTTC. Translation: CASSIVRGWYEQFF.